A selection of T cell receptor beta chains follows, all from one sample in a study of cytomegalovirus exposure and HLA in healthy donors. Some clones are missing from TCRdb's copy, which holds only in-frame ones; the method was immunoSEQ multiplex PCR. The sample lists 100,000 to 150,000 clones, around 76% occurring once. The material sequenced was PBMCs. The source of these receptors is a male donor in good health and CMV-seronegative. Each CDR3 is given with its conserved first and last residue. D genes are given only for firm matches.

j_call	d_call	v_call	cdr3_aa
TRBJ2-7	NA	TRBV11-1	CASSLAQTVYEQYF
TRBJ1-5	NA	TRBV19	CASSISGYSNQPQHF
TRBJ2-7	NA	TRBV15	CATSRGPSYEQYF
TRBJ1-1	NA	TRBV6-4	CASGVTGLPEAFF
TRBJ2-2	TRBD2	TRBV5-1	CASSLVGLAGGRNTGELFF
TRBJ2-7	TRBD1	TRBV6-6	CASSTQGQRSYEQYF
TRBJ2-3	TRBD2	TRBV27	CASSLRGGRGDTQYF
TRBJ2-1	NA	TRBV4-1	CASSEGGVLYNEQFF
TRBJ2-7	TRBD1	TRBV7-3	CASSPGQGTYEQYF
TRBJ2-7	TRBD1	TRBV30	CASTGTGRGQYF
TRBJ2-7	TRBD2	TRBV28	CASSLAAGGSYEQYF
TRBJ2-1	TRBD2	TRBV6-6	CASIASGAYNEQFF
TRBJ2-6	NA	TRBV4-3	CASSQEAPAGKSGANVLTF
TRBJ1-2	NA	TRBV10-3	CAITDTEFGYGYTF
TRBJ2-5	TRBD2	TRBV27	CASSPTGTQRDQYF
TRBJ1-1	NA	TRBV14	CASSQTGLDGEAFF
TRBJ1-3	NA	TRBV6-1	CASTKDLDSSIIYF
TRBJ1-4	NA	TRBV7-8	CASSLRVNEKLFF
TRBJ1-5	NA	TRBV18	CASSPVGTGLNQPQHF
TRBJ1-1	TRBD1	TRBV7-8	CASSTIGRDRGGTEAFF
TRBJ2-7	TRBD1	TRBV29-1	CSVEMGQGAGEQYF
TRBJ2-5	TRBD2	TRBV7-2	CASSLAASGGAGTQYF
TRBJ2-3	TRBD2	TRBV9	CASSPGGGPGTDTQYF
TRBJ2-2	NA	TRBV5-1	CASSLYQTSAGELFF
TRBJ1-1	TRBD1	TRBV25-1	CASSGTGGLKFGEAFF
TRBJ2-5	TRBD1	TRBV5-1	CASSSQGATGETQYF
TRBJ2-1	TRBD2	TRBV4-1	CASGAGVTNEQFF
TRBJ1-5	NA	TRBV2	CASSPPGDGNQPQHF
TRBJ1-6	TRBD1	TRBV6-5	CASKKGAQGNSPLHF
TRBJ2-7	TRBD2	TRBV27	CASSLRTSYEQYF
TRBJ2-2	NA	TRBV21-1	CASLSGGSTTGELFF
TRBJ1-1	NA	TRBV10-3	CAIRDTGYEAFF
TRBJ2-3	TRBD2	TRBV5-6	CASSLGTSGSIQYF
TRBJ2-1	TRBD2	TRBV28	CASSPRGGPSYNEQFF
TRBJ1-4	NA	TRBV7-2	CASSLSGLNEKLFF
TRBJ1-1	TRBD1	TRBV30	CAWKRGLEAFF
TRBJ2-7	NA	TRBV5-5	CASSSHQGSYEQYF
TRBJ2-5	TRBD2	TRBV5-8	CASSLVGGDQQETQYF
TRBJ2-4	NA	TRBV7-2	CASSTAPAKNIQYF
TRBJ1-1	TRBD1	TRBV19	CASSIGLWDRGEVNTEAFF
TRBJ2-4	NA	TRBV7-4	CASSHRFVRLAKNIQYF
TRBJ2-7	TRBD1	TRBV28	CASSLPGTGSDEQYF
TRBJ2-2	TRBD1	TRBV7-3	CASSHRDRFLNTGELFF
TRBJ2-7	TRBD1	TRBV6-1	CASTQTSGQVYEQYF
TRBJ2-1	TRBD1	TRBV11-3	CASSSGQSKVNEQFF
TRBJ2-7	NA	TRBV30	CAWSVGGLLYF
TRBJ2-3	TRBD2	TRBV30	CAWSVLAGGPKDTQYF
TRBJ2-2	NA	TRBV27	CASRTYRVPGELFF
TRBJ1-5	TRBD1	TRBV6-5	CASSQDRAENQPQHF
TRBJ1-5	TRBD1	TRBV30	CAWARATDRFGVSNQPQHF
TRBJ1-1	TRBD1	TRBV7-9	CSSSSIGTGSTEAFF
TRBJ1-1	NA	TRBV27	CASSFRGYGEAFF
TRBJ2-7	NA	TRBV5-1	CASSLQQGPHEQYF
TRBJ2-5	TRBD2	TRBV9	CASSVGPGGETSGAETQYF
TRBJ2-3	TRBD2	TRBV5-1	CASTRGSGRDSTDTQYF